The rows below give T cell receptor beta chains drawn from one sample of a study of blood T cell repertoires in COVID-19. Sequencing used immunoSEQ multiplex PCR; TCRdb keeps in-frame clones, though not all of them. Of about 270,000 clones in the sample, approximately 86% were seen once. Material for sequencing was PBMCs or T cells enriched from blood (not recorded which). The receptors here all came from a woman aged 18-29 years who had recovered from COVID-19. Both conserved end residues are part of each CDR3. The order of the fields is J gene, clone size, V gene, CDR3 protein. Rows may omit the clone size; those that give it use once, few, many or a size class.

>TRBJ1-4|-|TRBV18
CASSPRTGGDEKLFF
>TRBJ2-3|-|TRBV12-3/TRBV12-4
CASSFGSDTQYF
>TRBJ2-2|-|TRBV7-2
CASSLRQGITGELFF
>TRBJ1-4|-|TRBV2
CASSEGPGNEKLFF
>TRBJ2-1|few|TRBV5-1
CASTRSGGSSYNEQFF
>TRBJ2-5|few|TRBV7-7
CASSLNPGRETQYF
>TRBJ2-7|-|TRBV6-2/TRBV6-3
CASSGMRNEQYF
>TRBJ2-3|-|TRBV2
CASSSGTTVPDTQYF
>TRBJ2-5|-|TRBV9
CASSASPTSGTETQYF
>TRBJ1-4|-|TRBV4-3
CASSQGTAARNEKLFF
>TRBJ1-5|-|TRBV27
CASSYGQGSQPQHF
>TRBJ2-5|-|TRBV3-1/TRBV3-2
CASSQGLFSGGNEETQYF
>TRBJ1-4|-|TRBV7-2
CASSLSRGEKLFF
>TRBJ1-6|-|TRBV4-3
CASSQELDRLQPGSPSPLHF
>TRBJ2-2|-|TRBV3-1/TRBV3-2
CASSQRAGTSGGANTGELFF
>TRBJ2-1|-|TRBV5-5
CASSLEGNVDNEQFF
>TRBJ1-5|-|TRBV6-4
CASSEYADYNQPQHF
>TRBJ2-3|-|TRBV5-4
CASSPGLAGPRGDTQYF